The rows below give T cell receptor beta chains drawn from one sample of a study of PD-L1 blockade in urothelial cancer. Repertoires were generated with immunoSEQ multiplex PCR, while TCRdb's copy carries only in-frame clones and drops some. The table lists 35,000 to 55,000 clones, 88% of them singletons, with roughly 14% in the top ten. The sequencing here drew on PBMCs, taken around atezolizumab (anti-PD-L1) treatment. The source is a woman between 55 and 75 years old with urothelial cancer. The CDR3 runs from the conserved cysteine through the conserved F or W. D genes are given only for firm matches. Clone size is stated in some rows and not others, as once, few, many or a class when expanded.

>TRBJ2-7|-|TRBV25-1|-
CASSEFGRGYEQYF
TGTGCCAGCAGTGAATTTGGCAGGGGCTACGAGCAGTACTTC
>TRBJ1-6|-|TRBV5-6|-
CASSLLTGNSPLHF
TGTGCCAGCAGCTTGCTTACGGGTAATTCACCCCTCCACTTT
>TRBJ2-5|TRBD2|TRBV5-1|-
CASSGLAGVQETQYF
TGCGCCAGCAGCGGGCTAGCGGGGGTTCAAGAGACCCAGTACTTC
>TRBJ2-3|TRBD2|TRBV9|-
CASSVSGGGTDTQYF
TGTGCCAGCAGTGTTTCGGGGGGGGGAACAGATACGCAGTATTTT
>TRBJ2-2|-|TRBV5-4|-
CASSSAGGELFF
TGTGCCAGCAGTTCAGCGGGCGGGGAGCTGTTTTTT
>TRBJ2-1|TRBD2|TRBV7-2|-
CATRTSGPSYNEQFF
TGTGCCACCCGGACTAGCGGCCCTTCCTACAATGAGCAGTTCTTC
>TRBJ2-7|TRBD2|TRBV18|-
CASSQLSRGATYEQYF
TGTGCCAGCTCTCAGCTCTCGCGGGGGGCGACCTACGAGCAGTACTTC
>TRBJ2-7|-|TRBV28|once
CASRRKGNEQYF
TGTGCCAGCAGACGGAAGGGGAACGAGCAGTACTTC
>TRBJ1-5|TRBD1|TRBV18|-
CASSPGQGPSAQHF
TGTGCCAGCTCACCGGGACAGGGACCGTCGGCCCAGCATTTT
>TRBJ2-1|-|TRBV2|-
CASSPYTFNEQFF
TGTGCCAGCAGTCCTTACACCTTTAATGAGCAGTTCTTC
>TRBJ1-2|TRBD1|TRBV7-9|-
CASSYPGGANYGYTF
TGTGCCAGCAGCTACCCAGGGGGCGCGAACTATGGCTACACCTTC
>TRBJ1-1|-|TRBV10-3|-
CAISEPAGGTEAFF
TGTGCCATCAGTGAGCCAGCGGGGGGCACTGAAGCTTTCTTT
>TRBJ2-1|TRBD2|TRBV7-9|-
CASSYPGDSSGGNYNEQFF
TGTGCCAGCAGCTACCCAGGGGACTCTAGCGGGGGGAATTACAATGAGCAGTTCTTC
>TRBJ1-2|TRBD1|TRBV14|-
CASSHLPQPTGLYGYTF
TGTGCCAGCAGCCACCTACCCCAGCCGACAGGGCTGTATGGCTACACCTTC
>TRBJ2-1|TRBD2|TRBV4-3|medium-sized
CASSQDLASGIKNEQFF
TGCGCCAGCAGCCAAGATCTGGCTAGCGGGATAAAAAATGAGCAGTTCTTC